The rows below give T cell receptor beta chains drawn from one sample of a study of T cells in Graves' hyperthyroidism and ophthalmopathy. MiXCR, run by TCRdb on the multiplex PCR reads, gives a single entry per CDR3 protein. The sample consists of around 300,000 distinct CDR3 sequences, roughly an eighth of them appearing once. Sequenced material: blood. The receptors were sampled from a woman between 40 and 50 years old with Graves' ophthalmopathy. Both conserved end residues are part of each CDR3. Each record gives: D gene, J gene, V gene, clone size, CDR3 protein, CDR3 DNA. A D gene is named only where the DNA matches it firmly. The size of a clone is reported for some rows only, either as once, few or many, or as a class for expanded clones.

>NA|TRBJ1-3|TRBV3-1|once
CASSLDSPGNTIYF
TGTGCCAGCAGCCTAGATTCCCCTGGAAACACCATATATTTT
>NA|TRBJ2-2|TRBV5-6|NA
CASSWETGNTGELFF
TGTGCCAGCAGCTGGGAGACAGGGAACACCGGGGAGCTGTTTTTT
>NA|TRBJ2-7|TRBV7-8|once
CASFRDKMSYEQYF
TGTGCCAGCTTCCGGGACAAAATGTCCTACGAGCAGTACTTC
>TRBD1|TRBJ1-2|TRBV20-1|few
CSARVKQGVPESYTF
TGCAGTGCTAGAGTCAAACAGGGGGTTCCGGAGAGCTACACCTTC
>TRBD1|TRBJ1-2|TRBV3-1|NA
CASSQSGGEGYTF
TGTGCCAGCAGCCAGTCAGGGGGAGAAGGCTACACCTTC
>NA|TRBJ1-5|TRBV2|many
CASTRAFNQPQHF
TGTGCCAGCACTAGGGCTTTTAATCAGCCCCAGCATTTT
>NA|TRBJ1-3|TRBV6-5|NA
CASSYTETTDTIYF
TGTGCCAGCAGTTATACGGAGACGACCGACACCATATATTTT
>NA|TRBJ2-7|TRBV6-1|many
CASSPTEIYEQYF
TGTGCCAGCAGCCCAACAGAGATTTACGAGCAGTACTTC
>NA|TRBJ2-7|TRBV5-1|few
CASSLILASGEQYF
TGCGCCAGCAGCTTGATACTAGCTTCGGGTGAGCAGTACTTC
>TRBD2|TRBJ2-7|TRBV6-1|many
CASTGKRLAGGVSSYEQYF
TGTGCCAGCACGGGAAAACGACTAGCGGGGGGTGTCAGCTCCTACGAGCAGTACTTC
>NA|TRBJ2-7|TRBV15|few
CATSRDYESGEQYF
TGTGCCACCAGCAGAGATTATGAGTCGGGAGAGCAGTACTTC
>TRBD1|TRBJ1-1|TRBV6-1|many
CASIPQGGWDTEAFF
TGTGCCAGCATTCCTCAGGGGGGATGGGACACTGAAGCTTTCTTT
>NA|TRBJ2-1|TRBV12-3/TRBV12-4|many
CASSFPGGAYNEQFF
TGTGCCAGCAGTTTTCCGGGGGGCGCCTACAATGAGCAGTTCTTC
>NA|TRBJ2-5|TRBV7-2|once
CASSSRAAGEFGTQYF
TGTGCCAGCAGCTCTAGAGCCGCCGGGGAGTTCGGGACCCAGTACTTC
>TRBD2|TRBJ2-3|TRBV11-2|many
CASREAGGRTDTQYF
TGTGCCAGCAGAGAAGCGGGAGGGCGCACAGATACGCAGTATTTT
>TRBD1|TRBJ2-1|TRBV7-9|many
CASSPPGQGARNEQFF
TGTGCCAGCAGCCCACCGGGACAGGGGGCGAGGAATGAGCAGTTCTTC
>NA|TRBJ1-2|TRBV7-2|many
CASSVGRQDYTF
TGTGCCAGCAGCGTAGGACGCCAGGACTACACCTTC